The rows below give T cell receptor beta chains drawn from one sample of a study of cytomegalovirus exposure and HLA in healthy donors. Produced via immunoSEQ multiplex PCR; TCRdb's table is partial and in-frame only. Of 120,000 to 150,000 clones in the sample, just under 85% are singletons; the top ten hold roughly 1.4%. The sequenced material came from PBMCs. Receptor source: a woman in her twenties or thirties in good health and CMV-seronegative. Each CDR3 is given with its conserved first and last residue. A D gene is named only where the DNA matches it firmly. A row's size may be missing; if present it is once, few, many or a size class.

d_call | j_call | v_call | clone_size | cdr3_nt | cdr3_aa
NA | TRBJ2-2 | TRBV27 | many | TGTGCCAGCAGCCTAAAACCCCCGGACTACGGCGGGGAGCTGTTTTTT | CASSLKPPDYGGELFF
TRBD2 | TRBJ2-7 | TRBV18 | NA | TGTGCCAGCTCACCACCGCGGGGGTGGGGCGAGCAGTACTTC | CASSPPRGWGEQYF
TRBD1 | TRBJ1-2 | TRBV10-3 | NA | TGTGCCATCAGTGGGGGACAGGGTGCGGTGGCTAACTATGGCTACACCTTC | CAISGGQGAVANYGYTF
NA | TRBJ2-7 | TRBV7-9 | NA | TGTGCCAGCAGCTTACGAGGGGGTCCCTACGAGCAGTACTTC | CASSLRGGPYEQYF
NA | TRBJ1-3 | TRBV5-6 | NA | TGTGCCAGCAGATACTACGGGACACTCGCTGGAAACACCATATATTTT | CASRYYGTLAGNTIYF
NA | TRBJ1-2 | TRBV19 | once | TGTGCCAGTAGTATGGATGGGGGCTACTATGGCTACACCTTC | CASSMDGGYYGYTF
NA | TRBJ2-7 | TRBV18 | NA | TGTGCCAGCTCACGACTCCCTGGGTACTACGAGCAGTACTTC | CASSRLPGYYEQYF
TRBD2 | TRBJ2-5 | TRBV15 | NA | TGTGCCACCAGCAGAGAGGGGTACGGGGGGACGCGGGAGACCCAGTACTTC | CATSREGYGGTRETQYF
TRBD1 | TRBJ1-5 | TRBV7-9 | NA | TGTGCCAGCAGCTTAGGGACAGGTAGCAATCAGCCCCAGCATTTT | CASSLGTGSNQPQHF
TRBD1 | TRBJ1-5 | TRBV27 | NA | TGTGCCACCCGAGACCTCCGGGACAGCATTTTCAATCAGCCCCAGCATTTT | CATRDLRDSIFNQPQHF
NA | TRBJ1-1 | TRBV7-8 | NA | TGTGCCAGCAGCTTCGGGGGGCTGAACACTGAAGCTTTCTTT | CASSFGGLNTEAFF
NA | TRBJ2-7 | TRBV6-5 | NA | TGTGCCAGCAGGCTCCTCCAGGGATACGAGCAGTACTTC | CASRLLQGYEQYF
NA | TRBJ1-2 | TRBV5-1 | NA | TGCGCCAGCAGCTTGGGTCTGGGTGGAGGCTATGGCTACACCTTC | CASSLGLGGGYGYTF
NA | TRBJ2-7 | TRBV30 | NA | TGTGCCTGGAGTGTTGACTGGGTGGGCGAGCAGTACTTC | CAWSVDWVGEQYF
NA | TRBJ1-6 | TRBV6-5 | few | TGTGCCAGCAGTACCATTGGAGTTAGTTCACCCCTCCACTTT | CASSTIGVSSPLHF
TRBD2 | TRBJ2-1 | TRBV30 | NA | TGTGCCTGGACGCACCAGGCCGGAGCGGGGCTTACCTACAATGAGCAGTTCTTC | CAWTHQAGAGLTYNEQFF
NA | TRBJ2-1 | TRBV7-3 | NA | TGTGCCAGCAGCCTTATAGGGGAGGCTGAGCAGTTCTTC | CASSLIGEAEQFF
TRBD1 | TRBJ1-6 | TRBV2 | NA | TGTGCCAGCAGTTCGGACAGGAAAAATTCACCCCTCCACTTT | CASSSDRKNSPLHF
NA | TRBJ1-1 | TRBV5-5 | NA | TGTGCCAGCAGCTTATCCTCTAACACTGAAGCTTTCTTT | CASSLSSNTEAFF
NA | TRBJ1-2 | TRBV7-9 | NA | TGTGCCAGCAGCCACGACAGCCTCTATGGCTACACCTTC | CASSHDSLYGYTF
NA | TRBJ1-1 | TRBV30 | NA | TGTGCCTGTAAACGCCCGGGGGAGACTGAAGCTTTCTTT | CACKRPGETEAFF